This passage covers 8 T cell receptor beta chains from one sample sequenced in a study of shared T cell receptors in the human thymus. Assay: immunoSEQ multiplex PCR; the TCRdb copy retains only in-frame clones and omits some. The sample has roughly 660,000 clones; approximately 90% are singletons. These data were likewise used in another study, on human thymus T cells.

Sequencing was done on a sample of thymocytes. Receptor source: a boy younger than two with a congenital heart defect.

J is TRBJ2-1 and V is TRBV7-8; D is perhaps TRBD2 (6 bases). The V gene's germline CDR1 is SGHVS and CDR2 FQNEAQ. The CDR3 sequence is 21 residues long. V lost 2 bases to trimming and J lost 10 bases, with 36 bases between them. The CDR3 region is CASSLRTKAASRESMVSEQFF. In DNA form, the CDR3 reads TGTGCCAGCAGCTTAAGAACTAAAGCCGCATCCCGGGAGTCCATGGTGTCGGAGCAGTTCTTC. The whole variable domain, filled in from reference TRBV7-8 and TRBJ2-1, reads GAGVSQSPRYKVAKRGQDVALRCDPISGHVSLFWYQQALGQGPEFLTYFQNEAQLDKSGLPSDRFFAERPEGSVSTLKIQRTQQEDSAVYLCASSLRTKAASRESMVSEQFFGPGTRLTVL.

The V gene is TRBV5-1, the J gene TRBJ2-1, with D possibly TRBD2 on 6 matching bases. The germline V gene encodes CDR1 SGHRS and CDR2 YFSETQ. This CDR3 contains 15 residues. V shed 0 bases and J shed 6 bases, with 13 bases lying between them. This chain's CDR3 is CASSLGLGPPNEQFF. DNA for the CDR3: TGCGCCAGCAGCTTGGGACTAGGCCCTCCCAATGAGCAGTTCTTC. Full variable domain (rest looked up from reference TRBV5-1 and TRBJ2-1): KAGVTQTPRYLIKTRGQQVTLSCSPISGHRSVSWYQQTPGQGLQFLFEYFSETQRNKGNFPGRFSGRQFSNSRSEMNVSTLELGDSALYLCASSLGLGPPNEQFFGPGTRLTVL.

The gene calls are TRBV29-1 and TRBJ2-5; TRBD1 matches 9 bases. V dropped 7 bases and J dropped 5; count of bases not matched to a gene: 8. Per germline, CDR1 SQVTM and CDR2 ANQGSEA. This CDR3 has 13 amino acids. The CDR3 DNA reads TGCAGCGACGGGACAGGGCAGGGCGAGACCCAGTACTTC. The encoded protein is CSDGTGQGETQYF.

The V and J genes are TRBV6-1 and TRBJ2-5; 7 bases agree with TRBD1. The CDR3 has 15 amino acids. V lost 6 bases and J lost 4; bases outside the gene matches: 11. CDR1 MNHNS and CDR2 SASEGT come from the germline V gene. CDR3 in DNA: TGTGCCAGCAGGACGAACGCAGGGGGAGCAGAGACCCAGTACTTC. The encoded protein is CASRTNAGGAETQYF.

The chain uses TRBV7-2 and TRBJ1-2; tentative D call: TRBD1 (5 bases). Deletions cut 5 bases from V and 8 bases from J, with 30 bases between. Germline V gene sequence: CDR1 SGHTA, CDR2 FQGNSA. CDR3 size: 18 residues. CDR3 coding DNA: TGTGCCAGCAGCCTCAGCCAAATCAGGGCCCGCGACCCCTCAGGCTACACCTTC. This sequence encodes CASSLSQIRARDPSGYTF.

The rearrangement uses TRBV11-2 and TRBJ2-7; D possibly corresponds to TRBD2 (6 bases). The germline V gene encodes CDR1 SGHAT and CDR2 FQNNGV. The V end was cut by 5 bases, the J end by 2 bases, with 19 bases between. The CDR3 consists of 16 residues. The CDR3 DNA sequence: TGTGCCAGCAGCCCCCGGCCCGGGAGATGGCCCTACGAGCAGTACTTC. This encodes CASSPRPGRWPYEQYF.

This rearrangement joins TRBV28 to TRBJ2-1; 7 nucleotides line up with TRBD2. V dropped 11 bases and J dropped 6; count of bases not matched to a gene: 10. Germline-derived CDR1 and CDR2 are MDHEN and SYDVKM. There are 13 residues in the CDR3. The CDR3 region is CASWEGWSNEQFF. The CDR3 DNA follows: TGTGCCTCTTGGGAGGGTTGGAGCAATGAGCAGTTCTTC.

This sequence joins TRBV4-3 and TRBJ2-5, with 8 bases lining up with TRBD1. The V gene end was trimmed by 2 bases and the J gene end by 3 bases; junction bases not matched to a gene: 5. Germline CDR1 and CDR2: LGHNA and YSLEER. This CDR3 is 15 amino acids long. The DNA of the CDR3 is TGCGCCAGCAGCCAACAGGGGGCGCGGAAAGAGACCCAGTACTTC. This translates into CASSQQGARKETQYF.